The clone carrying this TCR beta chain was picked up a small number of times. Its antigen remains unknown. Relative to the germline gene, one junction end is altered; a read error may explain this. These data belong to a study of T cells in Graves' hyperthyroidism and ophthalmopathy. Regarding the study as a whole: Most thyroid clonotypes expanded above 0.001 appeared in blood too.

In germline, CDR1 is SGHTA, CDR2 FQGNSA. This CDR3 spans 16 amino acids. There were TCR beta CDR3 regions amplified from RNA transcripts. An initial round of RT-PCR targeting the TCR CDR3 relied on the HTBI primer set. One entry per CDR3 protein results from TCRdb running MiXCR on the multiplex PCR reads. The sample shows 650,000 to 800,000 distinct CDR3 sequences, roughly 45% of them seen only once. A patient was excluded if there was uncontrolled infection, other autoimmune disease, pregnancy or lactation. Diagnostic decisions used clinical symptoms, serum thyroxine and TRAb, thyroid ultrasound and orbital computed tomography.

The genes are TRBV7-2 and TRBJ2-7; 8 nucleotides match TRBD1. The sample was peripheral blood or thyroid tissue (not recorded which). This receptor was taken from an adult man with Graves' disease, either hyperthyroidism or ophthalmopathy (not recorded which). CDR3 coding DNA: TGCGCCAGCAGCCAAGATTTTGGGACAGGATCCTACGAGCAGTACTTC. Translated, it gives CASSQDFGTGSYEQYF.